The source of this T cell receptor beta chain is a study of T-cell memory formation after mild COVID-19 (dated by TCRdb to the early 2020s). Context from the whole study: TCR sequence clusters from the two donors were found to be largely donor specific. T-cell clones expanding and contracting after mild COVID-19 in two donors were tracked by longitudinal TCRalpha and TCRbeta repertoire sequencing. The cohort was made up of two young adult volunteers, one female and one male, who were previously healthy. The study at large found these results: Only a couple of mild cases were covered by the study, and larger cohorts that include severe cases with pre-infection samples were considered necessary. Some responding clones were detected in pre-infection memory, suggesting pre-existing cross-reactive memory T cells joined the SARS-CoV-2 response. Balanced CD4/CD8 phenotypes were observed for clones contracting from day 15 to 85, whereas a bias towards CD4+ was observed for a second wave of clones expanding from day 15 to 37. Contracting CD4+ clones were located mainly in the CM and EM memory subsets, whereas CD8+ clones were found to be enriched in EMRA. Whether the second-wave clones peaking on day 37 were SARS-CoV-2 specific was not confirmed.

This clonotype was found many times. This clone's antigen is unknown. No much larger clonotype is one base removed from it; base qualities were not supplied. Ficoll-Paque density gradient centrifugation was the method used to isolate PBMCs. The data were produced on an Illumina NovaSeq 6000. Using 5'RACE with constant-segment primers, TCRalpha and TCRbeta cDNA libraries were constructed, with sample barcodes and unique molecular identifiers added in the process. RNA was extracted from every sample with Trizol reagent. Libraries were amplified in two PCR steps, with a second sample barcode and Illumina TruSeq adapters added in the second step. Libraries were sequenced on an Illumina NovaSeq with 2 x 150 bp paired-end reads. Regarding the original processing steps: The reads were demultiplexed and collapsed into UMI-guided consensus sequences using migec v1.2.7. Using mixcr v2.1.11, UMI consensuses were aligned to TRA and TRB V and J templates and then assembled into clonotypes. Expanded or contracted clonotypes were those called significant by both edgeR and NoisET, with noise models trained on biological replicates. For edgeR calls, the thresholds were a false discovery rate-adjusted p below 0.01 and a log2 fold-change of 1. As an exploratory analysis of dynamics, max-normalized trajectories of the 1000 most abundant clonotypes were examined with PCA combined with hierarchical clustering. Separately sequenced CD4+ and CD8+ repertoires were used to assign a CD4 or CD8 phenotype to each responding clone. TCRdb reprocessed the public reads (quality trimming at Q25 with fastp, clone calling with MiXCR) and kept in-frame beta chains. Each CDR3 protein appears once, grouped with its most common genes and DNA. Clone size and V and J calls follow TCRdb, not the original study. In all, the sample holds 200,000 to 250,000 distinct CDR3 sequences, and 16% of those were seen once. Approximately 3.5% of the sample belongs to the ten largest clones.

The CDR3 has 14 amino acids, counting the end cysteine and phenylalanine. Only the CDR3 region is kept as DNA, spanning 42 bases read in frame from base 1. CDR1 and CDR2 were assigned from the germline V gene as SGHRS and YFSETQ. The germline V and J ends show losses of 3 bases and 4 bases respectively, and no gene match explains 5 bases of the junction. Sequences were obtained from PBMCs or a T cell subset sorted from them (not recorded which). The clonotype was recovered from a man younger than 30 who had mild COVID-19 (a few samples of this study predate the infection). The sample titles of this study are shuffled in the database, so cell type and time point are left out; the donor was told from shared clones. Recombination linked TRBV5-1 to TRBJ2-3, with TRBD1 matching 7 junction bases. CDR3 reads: CASSSRQGPDTQYF. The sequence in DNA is TGCGCCAGCAGCTCAAGACAGGGTCCAGATACGCAGTATTTT.